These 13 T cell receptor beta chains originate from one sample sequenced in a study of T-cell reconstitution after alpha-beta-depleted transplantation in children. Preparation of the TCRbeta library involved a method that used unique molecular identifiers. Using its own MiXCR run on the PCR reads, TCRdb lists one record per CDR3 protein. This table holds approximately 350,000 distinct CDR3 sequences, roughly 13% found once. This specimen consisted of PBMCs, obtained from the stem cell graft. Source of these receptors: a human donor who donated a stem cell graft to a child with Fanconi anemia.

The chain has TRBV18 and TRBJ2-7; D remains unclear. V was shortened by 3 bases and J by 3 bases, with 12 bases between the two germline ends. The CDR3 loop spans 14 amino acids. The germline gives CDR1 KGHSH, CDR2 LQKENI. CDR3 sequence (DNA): TGTGCCAGCTCACCGTTACCGGGTGACTACGAGCAGTACTTC. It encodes CASSPLPGDYEQYF.

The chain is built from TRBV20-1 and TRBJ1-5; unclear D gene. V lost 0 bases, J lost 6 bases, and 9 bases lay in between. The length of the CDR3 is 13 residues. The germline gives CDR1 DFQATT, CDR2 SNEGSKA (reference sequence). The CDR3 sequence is CSAREYRGQPQHF. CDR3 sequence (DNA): TGCAGTGCTAGAGAGTATAGAGGTCAGCCCCAGCATTTT.

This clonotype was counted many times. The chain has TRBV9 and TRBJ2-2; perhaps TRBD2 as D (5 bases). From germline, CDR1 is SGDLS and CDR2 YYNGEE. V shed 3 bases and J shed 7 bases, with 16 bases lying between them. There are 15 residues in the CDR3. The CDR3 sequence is CASSAGPPGYGELFF. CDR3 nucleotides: TGTGCCAGCAGCGCCGGACCTCCGGGATACGGGGAGCTGTTTTTT.

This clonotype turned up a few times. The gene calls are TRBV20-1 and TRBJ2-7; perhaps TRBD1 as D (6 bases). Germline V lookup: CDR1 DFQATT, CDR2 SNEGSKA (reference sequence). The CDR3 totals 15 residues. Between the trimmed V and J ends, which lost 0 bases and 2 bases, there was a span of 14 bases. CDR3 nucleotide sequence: TGCAGTGCTAGAGATCTCGATAGGGGGACCTACGAGCAGTACTTC. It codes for CSARDLDRGTYEQYF.

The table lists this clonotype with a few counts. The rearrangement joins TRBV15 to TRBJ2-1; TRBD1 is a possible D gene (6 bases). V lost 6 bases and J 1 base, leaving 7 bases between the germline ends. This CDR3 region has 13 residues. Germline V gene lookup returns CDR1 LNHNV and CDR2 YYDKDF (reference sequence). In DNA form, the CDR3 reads TGTGCCACCAGAAGGGGGTCCTACAATGAGCAGTTCTTC. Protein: CATRRGSYNEQFF. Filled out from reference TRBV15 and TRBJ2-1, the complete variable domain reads DAMVIQNPRYQVTQFGKPVTLSCSQTLNHNVMYWYQQKSSQAPKLLFHYYDKDFNNEADTPDNFQSRRPNTSFCFLDIRSPGLGDTAMYLCATRRGSYNEQFFGPGTRLTVL.

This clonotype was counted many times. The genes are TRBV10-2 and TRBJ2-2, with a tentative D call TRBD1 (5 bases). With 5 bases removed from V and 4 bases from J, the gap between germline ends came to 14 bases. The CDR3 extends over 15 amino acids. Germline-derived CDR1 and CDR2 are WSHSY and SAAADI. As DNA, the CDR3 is TGCGCCAGCAGTTACTTAGCAGGGTCCACCGGGGAGCTGTTTTTT. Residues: CASSYLAGSTGELFF.

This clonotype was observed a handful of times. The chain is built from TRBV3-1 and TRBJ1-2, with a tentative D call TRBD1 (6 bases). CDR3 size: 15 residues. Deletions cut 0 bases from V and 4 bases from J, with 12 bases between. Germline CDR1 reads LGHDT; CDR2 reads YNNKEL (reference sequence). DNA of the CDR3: TGTGCCAGCAGCCAAGATGGCAGGGGCGTCTATGGCTACACCTTC. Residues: CASSQDGRGVYGYTF.

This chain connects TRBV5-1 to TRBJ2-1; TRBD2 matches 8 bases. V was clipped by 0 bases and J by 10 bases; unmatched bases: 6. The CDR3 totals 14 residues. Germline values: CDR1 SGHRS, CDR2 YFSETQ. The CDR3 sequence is CASSLGTSGLEQFF. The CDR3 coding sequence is TGCGCCAGCAGCTTGGGTACTAGCGGCCTGGAGCAGTTCTTC.

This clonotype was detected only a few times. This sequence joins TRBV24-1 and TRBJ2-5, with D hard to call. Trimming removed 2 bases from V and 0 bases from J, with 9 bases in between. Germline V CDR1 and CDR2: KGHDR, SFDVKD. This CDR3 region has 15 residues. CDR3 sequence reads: CATSDSTEYQETQYF. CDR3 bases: TGTGCCACCAGTGATTCGACGGAGTACCAAGAGACCCAGTACTTC.

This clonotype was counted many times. The CDR3 loop is CASSQGDPSVDTQYF. For the CDR3, the DNA is TGCGCCAGCAGCCAGGGAGACCCCTCGGTTGATACGCAGTATTTT. The chain joins TRBV5-1 to TRBJ2-3; perhaps D is TRBD1 or TRBD2 (5 bases each). V shed 4 bases and J shed 6 bases, with 18 bases lying between them. This CDR3 region has 15 residues. Germline V lookup: CDR1 SGHRS, CDR2 YFSETQ.

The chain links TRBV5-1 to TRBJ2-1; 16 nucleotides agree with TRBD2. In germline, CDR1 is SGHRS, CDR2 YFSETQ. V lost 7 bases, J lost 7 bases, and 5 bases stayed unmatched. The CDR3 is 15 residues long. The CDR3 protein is CASAGLAGGQNEQFF. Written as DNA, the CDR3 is TGCGCCAGCGCGGGACTAGCGGGGGGGCAGAATGAGCAGTTCTTC.

The CDR3 coding sequence is TGTGCCAGCAGCTTGGGACAGGGGGCCGAAACTCAAGAGACCCAGTACTTC. The encoded protein is CASSLGQGAETQETQYF. V and J are TRBV11-2 and TRBJ2-5, with 12 bases lining up with TRBD1. V was clipped by 3 bases and J by 2 bases; unmatched bases: 7. This CDR3 spans 17 amino acids. Germline loops: CDR1 SGHAT, CDR2 FQNNGV.

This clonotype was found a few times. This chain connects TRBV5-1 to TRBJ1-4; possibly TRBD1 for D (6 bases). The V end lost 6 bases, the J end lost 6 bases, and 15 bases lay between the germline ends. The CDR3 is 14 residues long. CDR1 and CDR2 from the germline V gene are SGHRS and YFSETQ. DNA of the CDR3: TGCGCCAGCAACCAGGGGATGGAAGATGAAAAACTGTTTTTT. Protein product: CASNQGMEDEKLFF.